The 20 T cell receptor beta chains below all came from one sample that was sequenced in a study of regulatory T cells in long-lasting Graves disease. Combining iRepertoire HTBI primers with Arm-PCR of CDR3 regions, the authors built TCR beta libraries. TCRdb redid the calling of the multiplex PCR reads with MiXCR, one entry per CDR3 protein. The sample records about 500,000 distinct CDR3 sequences, about 17% being singletons. Time point given: newly diagnosed GD, antithyroid drugs for less than 3 months. Isolated PBMC RNA provided the starting material for the TCR library. The sample was also reused in another study, on T cells in Graves' hyperthyroidism and ophthalmopathy.

The sample in question was peripheral blood mononuclear cells (PBMCs), obtained at new diagnosis, from a patient treated with antithyroid drugs. Receptor source: a man aged 35-49 years with Graves disease.

This clonotype has ten or more counts. The J gene is TRBJ1-1, the V gene TRBV6-1, with D unclear. The CDR3 covers 13 residues. The germline CDR1 and CDR2 sequences are MNHNS and SASEGT. V was clipped by 8 bases and J by 0 bases, with 10 bases between them. The CDR3 loop is CASGKIMNTEAFF. CDR3 nucleotide sequence: TGTGCCAGCGGGAAAATCATGAACACTGAAGCTTTCTTT.

This clonotype came up many times. This chain links TRBV12-3 or TRBV12-4 with TRBJ2-1, with D hard to call. V was clipped by 3 bases and J by 5 bases, with 14 bases between them. The CDR3 totals 15 residues. The CDR3 reads CASSLAPGRNNEQFF. In nucleotides, the CDR3 is TGTGCCAGCAGTTTGGCCCCCGGACGCAACAATGAGCAGTTCTTC.

This CDR3 reads CSARTLQYSGANVLTF. DNA for the CDR3: TGCAGTGCTAGGACTCTACAGTACTCTGGGGCCAACGTCCTGACTTTC. The rearrangement links TRBV20-1 to TRBJ2-6; D remains ambiguous. The CDR3 has 16 residues. The V and J ends lost 3 bases and 0 bases respectively, with 12 bases between them. Germline assignment: CDR1 DFQATT and CDR2 SNEGSKA (reference sequence).

This clonotype was counted many times. This sequence joins TRBV5-1 and TRBJ1-2, with D perhaps matching TRBD1 (6 bases). The CDR3 length is 13 residues. Germline-derived CDR1 and CDR2 are SGHRS and YFSETQ. V lost 3 bases to trimming and J lost 4 bases, with 10 bases between them. CDR3 amino acids: CASSYRDFYGYTF. The CDR3 nucleotides are TGCGCCAGCAGCTACAGGGATTTCTATGGCTACACCTTC. The full variable domain, in which reference TRBV5-1 and TRBJ1-2 provide the parts outside the CDR3, is KAGVTQTPRYLIKTRGQQVTLSCSPISGHRSVSWYQQTPGQGLQFLFEYFSETQRNKGNFPGRFSGRQFSNSRSEMNVSTLELGDSALYLCASSYRDFYGYTFGSGTRLTVV.

This clonotype was recorded a few times. This chain joins TRBV10-1 and TRBJ1-3; no firm D call. Germline CDR1 reads WNHNN; CDR2 reads SYGVQD (reference sequence). The CDR3 is made up of 13 amino acids. The ends were cut back, 0 bases at V and 4 bases at J, with 4 bases in the middle. The CDR3 spells CASSESLGNTIYF. The CDR3 DNA follows: TGCGCCAGCAGTGAGTCGCTCGGAAACACCATATATTTT.

In its sample, this clonotype was seen once. The rearrangement joins TRBV2 to TRBJ2-2; D is unresolved. Germline V gene lookup returns CDR1 SNHLY and CDR2 FYNNEI. V shed 6 bases and J shed 7 bases, with 12 bases lying between them. This CDR3 region has 13 residues. CDR3 amino acids: CASRGQVGGELFF. For the CDR3, the DNA is TGTGCCAGCAGAGGGCAGGTTGGCGGGGAGCTGTTTTTT.

This rearrangement joins TRBV7-9 to TRBJ2-3, with D perhaps TRBD1 (6 bases). V lost 4 bases and J lost 0, with 17 bases in between. CDR1 and CDR2 (germline): SEHNR, FQNEAQ (reference sequence). CDR3 length: 17 amino acids. The CDR3: CASSSTLGHPSTDTQYF. CDR3 nucleotide sequence: TGTGCCAGCAGCTCGACGCTGGGACACCCTAGCACAGATACGCAGTATTTT.

This clonotype came up many times. The chain combines TRBV12-3 or TRBV12-4 with TRBJ2-2, with 8 bases identical to TRBD2. The CDR3 contains 12 residues. V lost 7 bases, J lost 16 bases, and 11 bases stayed unmatched. The CDR3 DNA reads as TGTGCCAGCACCACGGACGGGACTAGTCCGTTTTTT. Translation gives CASTTDGTSPFF.

In this sample, this clonotype turned up many times. The chain employs TRBV5-1 and TRBJ2-2, with a possible D match to TRBD2 (5 bases). The CDR3 is 17 residues long. The germline CDR1 and CDR2 sequences are SGHRS and YFSETQ. The V and J ends lost 1 base and 4 bases respectively, with 17 bases between them. The CDR3 sequence: CASSLIGKERATGELFF. In DNA form, the CDR3 reads TGCGCCAGCAGCTTGATTGGGAAGGAGAGGGCCACCGGGGAGCTGTTTTTT. Filled out from reference TRBV5-1 and TRBJ2-2, the complete variable domain reads KAGVTQTPRYLIKTRGQQVTLSCSPISGHRSVSWYQQTPGQGLQFLFEYFSETQRNKGNFPGRFSGRQFSNSRSEMNVSTLELGDSALYLCASSLIGKERATGELFFGEGSRLTVL.

This clonotype has a handful of counts. The V and J genes are TRBV27 and TRBJ2-7; maybe TRBD1 (6 bases). The CDR3 sequence is 14 residues long. Germline V gene lookup returns CDR1 MNHEY and CDR2 SMNVEV (reference sequence). V was clipped by 1 base and J by 3 bases, with 10 bases between them. The CDR3 here is CASSLFRGGYEQYF. CDR3 coding DNA: TGTGCCAGCAGTTTATTCAGGGGCGGCTACGAGCAGTACTTC.

There are many counts of this clonotype. V usage is TRBV2 and J usage is TRBJ1-5; D gene uncertain. The length of the CDR3 is 13 residues. Germline-derived CDR1 and CDR2 are SNHLY and FYNNEI. With 8 bases removed from V and 3 bases from J, the gap between germline ends came to 11 bases. The CDR3 sequence: CASSGGNNQPQHF. In DNA, the CDR3 is TGTGCCAGCTCGGGAGGAAACAATCAGCCCCAGCATTTT.

V usage is TRBV28 and J usage is TRBJ2-1, with TRBD2 matching 7 bases. After removal of 8 bases from V and 6 bases from J, the junction contained 7 bases not matched to a gene. Germline loops: CDR1 MDHEN, CDR2 SYDVKM. This CDR3 is built from 13 residues. CDR3 amino acids: CASWAGDRNEQFF. CDR3 bases: TGTGCCAGCTGGGCGGGAGATCGCAATGAGCAGTTCTTC. Using reference TRBV28 and TRBJ2-1 for the parts outside the CDR3, the full variable domain is DVKVTQSSRYLVKRTGEKVFLECVQDMDHENMFWYRQDPGLGLRLIYFSYDVKMKEKGDIPEGYSVSREKKERFSLILESASTNQTSMYLCASWAGDRNEQFFGPGTRLTVL.

This clonotype has a handful of counts. The rearrangement uses TRBV29-1 and TRBJ1-1, with D uncertain. The CDR3 is 13 residues long. The germline CDR1 and CDR2 sequences are SQVTM and ANQGSEA. V dropped 8 bases and J dropped 1 base, with 14 bases sitting between them. CDR3 DNA sequence: TGCAGCTCCGGGCCCTGGGGGAACACTGAAGCTTTCTTT. Translation: CSSGPWGNTEAFF.

The chain recombines TRBV11-2 with TRBJ2-1; 7 bases line up with TRBD2. V lost 1 base and J lost 4; bases outside the gene matches: 7. This CDR3 comprises 16 residues. Per germline, CDR1 SGHAT and CDR2 FQNNGV. This chain's CDR3 is CASSLVRGRVYNEQFF. The CDR3 DNA sequence: TGTGCCAGCAGCTTAGTGAGAGGGAGGGTGTACAATGAGCAGTTCTTC. The variable domain in full, completed from reference TRBV11-2 and TRBJ2-1, reads EAGVAQSPRYKIIEKRQSVAFWCNPISGHATLYWYQQILGQGPKLLIQFQNNGVVDDSQLPKDRFSAERLKGVDSTLKIQPAKLEDSAVYLCASSLVRGRVYNEQFFGPGTRLTVL.

This clonotype was counted ten times or more. The chain combines TRBV28 with TRBJ2-5; D is perhaps TRBD2 (6 bases). This CDR3 contains 13 residues. V lost 4 bases and J lost 3, with 9 bases in between. The germline V gene has CDR1 MDHEN and CDR2 SYDVKM. Written as DNA, the CDR3 is TGTGCCAGCAGTTCAGTAGCGGAAGAGACCCAGTACTTC. Encoded protein: CASSSVAEETQYF.

This clonotype was seen repeatedly, ten times or more. This rearrangement joins TRBV10-3 to TRBJ1-1; tentative D call: TRBD1 (5 bases). This CDR3 is 15 amino acids long. Germline-derived CDR1 and CDR2 are ENHRY and SYGVKD. Trimming removed 7 bases at V and 3 bases at J, with 18 bases between. DNA of the CDR3: TGTGCCATCACCCTAGAGGGGTTCGGAGACACTGAAGCTTTCTTT. This translates into CAITLEGFGDTEAFF.

The table lists this clonotype with a few counts. The chain joins TRBV7-3 to TRBJ2-1, with TRBD1 identical over 8 bases. This CDR3 has 15 residues. CDR1 SGHTA and CDR2 FQGTGA come from the germline V gene. The V segment lost 2 bases and the J segment 6 bases; nucleotides outside the gene matches: 6. The CDR3 loop reads CASSLDQGAVNEQFF. The CDR3 DNA sequence: TGTGCCAGCAGCTTAGACCAGGGGGCCGTCAATGAGCAGTTCTTC.

This clonotype showed up many times. V is TRBV30 and J is TRBJ2-7; possible D gene TRBD1, 5 bases. Looked up from germline, CDR1 is GTSNPN and CDR2 is SVGIG (reference sequence). The V gene lost 3 bases and the J gene lost 5 bases, with 14 bases spanning the gap. The CDR3 loop spans 13 amino acids. The CDR3 loop is CAWSLDTTDEQYF. The CDR3 DNA reads as TGTGCCTGGAGCTTGGACACCACCGACGAGCAGTACTTC.

This clonotype was counted ten times or more. The chain carries TRBV20-1 and TRBJ2-1; 9 bases fit TRBD2. The CDR3 is 14 amino acids. The germline CDR1 and CDR2 sequences are DFQATT and SNEGSKA (reference sequence). The J segment lost 4 bases and the V segment lost 3 bases, leaving 4 bases of the junction unmatched. CDR3 nucleotide sequence: TGCAGTGCTAGCGGCGGGAGGGCTTACAATGAGCAGTTCTTC. This encodes CSASGGRAYNEQFF.

This clonotype has only a few counts. V and J are TRBV20-1 and TRBJ2-5; D unclear. V lost 1 base and J 5 bases, leaving 20 bases between the germline ends. The germline V gene has CDR1 DFQATT and CDR2 SNEGSKA (reference sequence). The CDR3 extends over 16 amino acids. This chain's CDR3 is CSARAIVPGSDETQYF. The CDR3 DNA follows: TGCAGTGCTAGAGCAATCGTCCCGGGCTCTGACGAGACCCAGTACTTC.